One T cell receptor (beta chain) is described in this entry. From germline, CDR1 is KGHSH and CDR2 LQKENI. V gave up 4 bases and J gave up 1 base, with 12 bases separating them. CDR3 size: 15 residues. This sample stems from a study of shared clonotypes between healthy human individuals. Data came from immunoSEQ multiplex PCR; TCRdb stores just in-frame clones and leaves some out. This table has more than 2,000,000 clones, around 90% appearing once. The clonotype comes from a man younger than 30 in good health. The chain has TRBV18 and TRBJ2-3; weak D call: TRBD1 (6 bases). Sequencing input: naive CD4+ T cells sorted from blood. Subset denoted: CD45RA+ positively selected. The CDR3 region is CASSLNRAGTDTQYF. The CDR3 nucleotides read TGTGCCAGCTCACTTAACAGGGCTGGCACAGATACGCAGTATTTT.